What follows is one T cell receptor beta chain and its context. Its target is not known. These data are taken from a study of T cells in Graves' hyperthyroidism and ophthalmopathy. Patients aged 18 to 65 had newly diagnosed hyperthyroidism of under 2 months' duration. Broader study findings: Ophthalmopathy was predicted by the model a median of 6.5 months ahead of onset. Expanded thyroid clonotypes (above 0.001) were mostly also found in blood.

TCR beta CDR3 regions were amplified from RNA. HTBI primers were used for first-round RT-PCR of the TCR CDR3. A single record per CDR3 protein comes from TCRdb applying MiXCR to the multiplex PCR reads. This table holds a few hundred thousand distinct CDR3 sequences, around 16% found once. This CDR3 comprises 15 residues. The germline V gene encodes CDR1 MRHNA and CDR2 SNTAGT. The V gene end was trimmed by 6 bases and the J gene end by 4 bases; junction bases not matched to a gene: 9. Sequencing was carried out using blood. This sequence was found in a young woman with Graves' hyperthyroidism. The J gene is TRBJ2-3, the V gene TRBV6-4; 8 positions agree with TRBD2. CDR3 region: CASSQRGGSADTQYF. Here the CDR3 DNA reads TGTGCCAGCAGCCAACGGGGGGGTTCGGCAGATACGCAGTATTTT.